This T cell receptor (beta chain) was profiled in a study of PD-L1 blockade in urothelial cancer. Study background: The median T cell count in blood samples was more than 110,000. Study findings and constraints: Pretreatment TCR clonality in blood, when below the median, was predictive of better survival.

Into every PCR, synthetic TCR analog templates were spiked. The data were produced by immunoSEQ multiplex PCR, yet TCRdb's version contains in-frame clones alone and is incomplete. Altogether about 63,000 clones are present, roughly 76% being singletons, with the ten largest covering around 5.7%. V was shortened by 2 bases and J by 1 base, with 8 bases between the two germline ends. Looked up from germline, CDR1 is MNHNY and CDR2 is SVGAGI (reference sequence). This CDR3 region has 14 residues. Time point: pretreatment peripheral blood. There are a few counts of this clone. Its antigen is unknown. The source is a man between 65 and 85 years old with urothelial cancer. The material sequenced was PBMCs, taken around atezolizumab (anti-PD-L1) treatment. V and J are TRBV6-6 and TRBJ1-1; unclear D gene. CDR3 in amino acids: CASSYAGGNTEAFF. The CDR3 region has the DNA TGTGCCAGCAGTTACGCCGGTGGGAACACTGAAGCTTTCTTT.